A single sample is the source of the 27 T cell receptor beta chains below, sequenced in a study of CD8 T cells in ankylosing spondylitis. TCRdb used MiXCR to reprocess the 5' RACE reads, holding one entry per CDR3 protein. This table has 200,000 or so distinct CDR3 sequences, 10% to 15% appearing once. The sequenced sample was blood, either unsorted or a sorted T cell fraction (not recorded which). These receptors came from a female donor with ankylosing spondylitis or in good health (not recorded which).

A word on this clonotype: At one end the junction does not follow the germline gene, possibly because of a read error. The rearrangement joins TRBV12-3 or TRBV12-4 to TRBJ1-2; possibly TRBD1 for D (5 bases). The CDR3 is made up of 13 amino acids. CDR3 coding DNA: TGTGCCAGCAGGAACAGGAGCAACTATGGCTACAACTTC. This translates into CASRNRSNYGYNF.

This clonotype has at least ten counts. The chain carries TRBV20-1 and TRBJ1-1; D is ambiguous. Germline assignment: CDR1 DFQATT and CDR2 SNEGSKA (reference sequence). This CDR3 region has 12 residues. The ends were cut back, 0 bases at V and 3 bases at J, with 5 bases in the middle. In DNA, the CDR3 is TGCAGTGCTAGAGACGGGGACACTGAAGCTTTCTTT. Translating gives CSARDGDTEAFF.

The genes are TRBV6-1 and TRBJ1-5; TRBD1 matches 7 bases. CDR3 length equals 15 residues. With 3 bases clipped from V and 6 bases from J, the junction kept 8 bases outside the gene matches. The V gene's germline CDR1 is MNHNS and CDR2 SASEGT. The CDR3 nucleotides are TGTGCCAGCAGTGAGAATACAGGGGTGGGTCAGCCCCAGCATTTT. Translated: CASSENTGVGQPQHF.

This chain uses TRBV20-1 with TRBJ1-4; D possibly corresponds to TRBD1 (6 bases). CDR3 size: 15 residues. V gave up 3 bases and J gave up 4 bases, with 15 bases separating them. Germline CDR1 DFQATT, CDR2 SNEGSKA (reference sequence). The CDR3 DNA is TGCAGTGCTAGCGTAGGGGGGAACAATAATGAAAAACTGTTTTTT. Amino acid sequence: CSASVGGNNNEKLFF.

This clonotype was counted at least ten times. This chain joins TRBV7-6 and TRBJ2-1; D possibly uses TRBD1 or TRBD2 (5 bases each). Trimming shortened V by 2 bases and J by 10 bases, and 12 bases separated the two germline ends. Germline CDR1 and CDR2: SGHVS and FNYEAQ. This CDR3 region has 13 residues. CDR3 in DNA: TGTGCCAGCAGCTTATATACGGGACGGGAGCAGTTCTTC. It encodes CASSLYTGREQFF.

This clonotype was counted between two and nine times. This chain joins TRBV27 and TRBJ2-7, with D possibly TRBD2 on 6 matching bases. The ends were cut back, 6 bases at V and 3 bases at J, with 21 bases in the middle. The CDR3 covers 16 residues. Germline lookup yields CDR1 MNHEY and CDR2 SMNVEV (reference sequence). CDR3 DNA: TGTGCCAGCAGCCCGGGGAGGCGGTTGGGAATCTACGAGCAGTACTTC. Residues: CASSPGRRLGIYEQYF.

The table lists this clonotype with many counts. V and J are TRBV12-3 or TRBV12-4 and TRBJ1-2; no reliable D call. V was trimmed by 4 bases and J by 4 bases, leaving 4 bases between them. The CDR3 spans 11 residues. DNA for the CDR3: TGTGCCAGCAGTTCGTCCTATGGCTACACCTTC. As protein: CASSSSYGYTF.

The rearrangement joins TRBV9 to TRBJ2-1; D call uncertain. Germline CDR1 reads SGDLS; CDR2 reads YYNGEE. The CDR3 totals 14 residues. V gave up 0 bases and J gave up 8 bases, with 12 bases separating them. The CDR3 spells CASSVGLSGYEQFF. CDR3 DNA: TGTGCCAGCAGCGTAGGGTTAAGTGGTTATGAGCAGTTCTTC.

This clonotype has a handful of counts. This chain uses TRBV12-3 or TRBV12-4 with TRBJ1-4; maybe TRBD1 (5 bases). With 8 bases removed from V and 6 bases from J, the gap between germline ends came to 19 bases. This CDR3 has 15 residues. The CDR3 spells CASVRAWTRDEKLFF. CDR3 bases: TGTGCCAGCGTCAGGGCGTGGACCCGAGATGAAAAACTGTTTTTT.

This clonotype has a count of ten or more. The V gene is TRBV5-5, the J gene TRBJ1-2; TRBD1 matches at 9 bases. Unmatched junction bases numbered 6, after V lost 4 bases and J lost 8 bases. The CDR3 covers 13 residues. Looked up from germline, CDR1 is SGHKS and CDR2 is YYEKEE (reference sequence). For the CDR3, the DNA is TGTGCCAGCAGCCGGGACAGGGTGTTCGGCTACACCTTC. It specifies CASSRDRVFGYTF.

The chain uses TRBV10-3 and TRBJ2-3; 7 bases are shared with TRBD2. CDR3 length: 16 residues. V trimming: 4 bases; J trimming: 8 bases; junction bases outside the gene matches: 15. Germline lookup yields CDR1 ENHRY and CDR2 SYGVKD. In DNA form, the CDR3 reads TGTGCCATCAGTGCCCAAGGGAGGGAGCGGCTTAGTACGCAGTATTTT. Its protein product is CAISAQGRERLSTQYF.

This clonotype showed up just a few times. The chain carries TRBV28 and TRBJ2-6; 11 bases are a match to TRBD1. Looked up from germline, CDR1 is MDHEN and CDR2 is SYDVKM. The length of the CDR3 is 16 residues. V was clipped by 8 bases and J by 4 bases; unmatched bases: 7. In DNA form, the CDR3 reads TGTGCCAGCCGGGACAGGGGGTACTTGGGGGCCAACGTCCTGACTTTC. Protein sequence: CASRDRGYLGANVLTF.

The sample holds many counts of this clonotype. J is TRBJ2-3 and V is TRBV20-1; perhaps TRBD2 as D (7 bases). Trimming cost V 6 bases and J 5 bases, with 15 bases left between them. Looked up from germline, CDR1 is DFQATT and CDR2 is SNEGSKA (reference sequence). The CDR3 is 13 residues long. In DNA, the CDR3 is TGCAGTGCCCAAGGGGGGGTCGGAGATACGCAGTATTTT. Translation: CSAQGGVGDTQYF.

V gene TRBV27 combines with J gene TRBJ1-2; D is unclear. The CDR3 runs 18 residues. V lost 0 bases to trimming and J lost 4 bases, with 21 bases between them. Per the germline V gene, CDR1 is MNHEY and CDR2 is SMNVEV (reference sequence). The CDR3 DNA reads as TGTGCCAGCAGTTTATCAGCGGCGTGGGCCGGAGATGCCTATGGCTACACCTTC. Protein product: CASSLSAAWAGDAYGYTF.

The chain links TRBV27 to TRBJ1-4, with 10 bases identical to TRBD1. V gave up 5 bases and J gave up 4 bases; unmatched junction bases: 4. The length of the CDR3 is 15 residues. Germline V gives CDR1 MNHEY, CDR2 SMNVEV (reference sequence). The CDR3 coding sequence is TGTGCCAGCAGTATCCGGACAGGGGGTAATGAAAAACTGTTTTTT. It codes for CASSIRTGGNEKLFF.

This clonotype was seen at least ten times. The rearrangement joins TRBV7-9 to TRBJ1-2; D uncertain. This CDR3 is built from 15 residues. Germline V gives CDR1 SEHNR, CDR2 FQNEAQ (reference sequence). The V gene lost 5 bases and the J gene lost 4 bases, with 17 bases spanning the gap. CDR3 in DNA: TGTGCCAGCAGCAACTACCCGGCCCAATTCTATGGCTACACCTTC. Protein product: CASSNYPAQFYGYTF.

A remark on this clonotype: This sequence may be a read error, since a much larger clone differs from it by one base. The rearrangement uses TRBV7-3 and TRBJ2-1; possibly TRBD2 for D (5 bases). Germline V gene data show CDR1 as SGHTA and CDR2 as FQGTGA. This CDR3 spans 13 amino acids. The CDR3 sequence: CAGSSLLGNEQFF. The CDR3 DNA is TGTGCCGGCAGCTCGCTACTAGGCAATGAGCAGTTCTTC. The variable domain in full, with the rest retrieved from reference TRBV7-3 and TRBJ2-1, is GAGVSQTPSNKVTEKGKYVELRCDPISGHTALYWYRQSLGQGPEFLIYFQGTGAADDSGLPNDRFFAVRPEGSVSTLKIQRTERGDSAVYLCAGSSLLGNEQFFGPGTRLTVL.

This clonotype has only one observation. This may come from a read error, since a much larger clone is one base off. This sequence joins TRBV4-1 and TRBJ2-3; 11 bases map to TRBD2. The CDR3 contains 18 residues. The germline V gene has CDR1 MGHRA and CDR2 YSYEKL. The CDR3 reads CASNQDSSGGLSGDTQYF. The CDR3 DNA sequence: TGCGCCAGCAACCAAGATTCTAGCGGGGGGCTCTCAGGGGATACGCAGTATTTT.

V is TRBV12-3 or TRBV12-4 and J is TRBJ2-5, with TRBD1 matching 7 bases. V lost 5 bases and J lost 7; bases outside the gene matches: 4. The CDR3 consists of 12 residues. The CDR3: CASSRDSGTQYF. CDR3 nucleotides: TGTGCCAGCAGTCGGGACAGCGGGACCCAGTACTTC.

The rearrangement links TRBV7-2 to TRBJ2-7; D may match TRBD1 or TRBD2 (5 bases each). CDR3 length: 13 residues. The germline V gene has CDR1 SGHTA and CDR2 FQGNSA. V shed 4 bases and J shed 3 bases, with 10 bases lying between them. CDR3 in DNA: TGTGCCAGCAGCTCAAGGGACGGCTACGAGCAGTACTTC. This sequence encodes CASSSRDGYEQYF.

This clonotype came up many times. The chain uses TRBV29-1 and TRBJ2-7; the D call may be TRBD1 or TRBD2 (5 bases each). The CDR3 is 12 amino acids. V gave up 4 bases and J gave up 1 base, with 8 bases separating them. CDR1 and CDR2 from the germline V gene are SQVTM and ANQGSEA. The CDR3 here is CSVVRGSYEQYF. CDR3 coding DNA: TGCAGCGTTGTGAGGGGTTCCTACGAGCAGTACTTC.

This clonotype was seen only once. This may arise from a read error, as a much more abundant clone is one base away. This likely comes from a read error, as the CDR3 has no conserved phenylalanine or tryptophan at its end. The chain employs TRBV29-1 and TRBJ2-7; 7 bases fit TRBD2. This CDR3 is 12 amino acids long. Germline values: CDR1 SQVTM, CDR2 ANQGSEA. V shed 5 bases and J 5 bases; nucleotides not matched to a gene: 6. In nucleotides, the CDR3 is TGCAGCGTTCCGGGAGGCCCCCACGAGCAGTACCTC. This encodes CSVPGGPHEQYL.

This sequence joins TRBV4-2 and TRBJ2-7, with no clear D. The germline CDR1 and CDR2 sequences are LGHNA and YNFKEQ. V was trimmed by 1 base and J by 6 bases, leaving 13 bases between them. This CDR3 has 14 amino acids. CDR3 bases: TGTGCCAGCAGCCAAGCCCCAGCCGTGCGCGAGCAGTACTTC. Translating gives CASSQAPAVREQYF.

The V and J genes are TRBV3-1 and TRBJ1-1; TRBD1 might be the D (6 bases). With 4 bases removed from V and 2 bases from J, the gap between germline ends came to 11 bases. Germline lookup yields CDR1 LGHDT and CDR2 YNNKEL (reference sequence). This CDR3 is built from 14 residues. CDR3 in DNA: TGTGCCAGCAGCCGGCAGGGGTTTAACACTGAAGCTTTCTTT. It codes for CASSRQGFNTEAFF.

This clonotype was picked up many times. The genes are TRBV20-1 and TRBJ2-1, with 15 bases that match TRBD2. The CDR3 has 16 residues. Germline V CDR1 and CDR2: DFQATT, SNEGSKA (reference sequence). Unmatched junction bases numbered 10, after V lost 6 bases and J lost 7 bases. The CDR3 bases are TGCAGTGCCGCCGGACTAGCGGGAGGGTCTTTGAATGAGCAGTTCTTC. This codes for CSAAGLAGGSLNEQFF.

V usage is TRBV20-1 and J usage is TRBJ2-2; 9 bases map to TRBD2. The CDR3 loop spans 15 amino acids. V lost 0 bases, J lost 2 bases, and 1 base stayed unmatched. Germline CDR1 is DFQATT and CDR2 is SNEGSKA (reference sequence). The CDR3 nucleotides are TGCAGTGCTAGAGAGGGGACTAGCAACACCGGGGAGCTGTTTTTT. Translating it yields CSAREGTSNTGELFF.

This clonotype was found many times. The rearrangement joins TRBV12-3 or TRBV12-4 to TRBJ2-3; D is uncertain. The CDR3 runs 12 residues. The V end lost 4 bases, the J end lost 7 bases, and 9 bases lay between the germline ends. CDR3 nucleotides: TGTGCCAGCAGTTCCCTGATCTATACGCAGTATTTT. Translated, it gives CASSSLIYTQYF.